This passage covers 25 T cell receptor beta chains from one sample sequenced in a study of tumor-infiltrating lymphocytes in oesophageal squamous cell carcinoma. One entry per CDR3 protein results from TCRdb running MiXCR on the PCR reads. Of under 15,000 distinct CDR3 sequences in the sample, 55% are singletons; the top ten hold about 42%. The sequencing sample was made of esophageal tumor tissue. The receptor source for this set is a female donor with esophageal squamous cell carcinoma.

This clonotype appeared a single time. A much larger clone sits a single nucleotide away, making a read error possible. This chain joins TRBV7-2 and TRBJ2-5; possibly TRBD1 or TRBD2 for D (5 bases each). The germline V gene has CDR1 SGHTA and CDR2 FQGNSA. The CDR3 consists of 13 residues. V was trimmed by 5 bases and J by 11 bases, leaving 18 bases between them. CDR3 protein: CASSHTWGNEQYF. CDR3 in DNA: TGTGCCAGCAGCCATACGTGGGGGAATGAGCAGTACTTC.

This sequence joins TRBV7-9 and TRBJ1-5; TRBD1 is a possible D gene (6 bases). The germline V gene encodes CDR1 SEHNR and CDR2 FQNEAQ (reference sequence). There are 18 residues in the CDR3. The germline V and J ends were trimmed by 1 base and 5 bases, with 21 bases remaining between them. This CDR3 is CASSLEGGLGAVDQPQHF. CDR3 in DNA: TGTGCCAGCAGCTTAGAGGGGGGTTTGGGGGCCGTCGATCAGCCCCAGCATTTT.

This clonotype is deemed medium-sized. A much larger clone lies one base from this, so it may be a read error. The chain uses TRBV11-2 and TRBJ2-5; 10 bases agree with TRBD2. J gave up 11 bases and V 2 bases, and 8 bases lay outside the gene matches. Per germline, CDR1 SGHAT and CDR2 FQNNGV. The length of the CDR3 is 14 residues. The CDR3 sequence: CASSLRAGGNEQYF. The CDR3 DNA follows: TGTGCCAGCAGCTTAAGAGCGGGAGGGAATGAGCAGTACTTC.

The chain uses TRBV28 and TRBJ2-3, with TRBD1 identical over 7 bases. The DNA end is a closer match to TRBJ1-1, so the J assignment may be wrong. From germline, CDR1 is MDHEN and CDR2 SYDVKM. The CDR3 extends over 14 amino acids. This chain's CDR3 is CASSFQGGGTEAFF. The CDR3 DNA follows: TGTGCCAGCAGTTTTCAAGGGGGCGGCACTGAAGCTTTCTTT.

By share, this clonotype ranks as medium-sized (0.01 to 0.1%). V and J are TRBV11-2 and TRBJ2-1; D unclear. The germline gives CDR1 SGHAT, CDR2 FQNNGV. V was pared by 0 bases and J by 6 bases, with 6 bases between. This CDR3 has 13 amino acids. Written as DNA, the CDR3 is TGTGCCAGCAGCTTAGACTACCTCAATGAGCAGTTCTTC. Translation gives CASSLDYLNEQFF.

This clonotype is large by share. V usage is TRBV6-1 and J usage is TRBJ2-3, with 7 positions matching TRBD2. The V segment lost 6 bases and the J segment 1 base; nucleotides outside the gene matches: 13. The CDR3 is 17 amino acids. CDR1 is MNHNS, CDR2 SASEGT, per germline. The CDR3 bases are TGTGCCAGCAGCCTAATGGTGGTAGCGGGTGGCACAGATACGCAGTATTTT. This gives the protein CASSLMVVAGGTDTQYF.

By frequency in the sample, this clonotype is medium-sized. V is TRBV7-9 and J is TRBJ1-1; D unresolved. Germline-derived CDR1 and CDR2 are SEHNR and FQNEAQ (reference sequence). The CDR3 totals 11 residues. Trimming cost V 8 bases and J 3 bases, with 7 bases left between them. CDR3 sequence reads: CASGSYTEAFF. The CDR3 nucleotides are TGTGCCAGCGGCAGTTACACTGAAGCTTTCTTT. Based on the CDR3 plus reference TRBV7-9 and TRBJ1-1, the full variable domain is DTGVSQNPRHKITKRGQNVTFRCDPISEHNRLYWYRQTLGQGPEFLTYFQNEAQLEKSRLLSDRFSAERPKGSFSTLEIQRTEQGDSAMYLCASGSYTEAFFGQGTRLTVV.

V gene TRBV7-2 combines with J gene TRBJ2-1, with D perhaps TRBD2 (5 bases). The CDR3 length is 13 residues. In germline, CDR1 is SGHTA, CDR2 FQGNSA. Trimming removed 5 bases at V and 7 bases at J, with 12 bases between. CDR3 in DNA: TGTGCCAGCAGCCGCGGGCGGCGAAATGAGCAGTTCTTC. Translating gives CASSRGRRNEQFF. The full variable domain, with the rest looked up from reference TRBV7-2 and TRBJ2-1, is GAGVSQSPSNKVTEKGKDVELRCDPISGHTALYWYRQSLGQGLEFLIYFQGNSAPDKSGLPSDRFSAERTGGSVSTLTIQRTQQEDSAVYLCASSRGRRNEQFFGPGTRLTVL.

This clonotype was observed at least ten times. J is TRBJ2-2 and V is TRBV10-1, with D possibly being TRBD1 (6 bases). Germline CDR1 is WNHNN and CDR2 is SYGVQD (reference sequence). The CDR3 has 15 residues. Trimming took 0 bases from V and 2 from J, leaving 7 bases between them. The CDR3 DNA follows: TGCGCCAGCAGTGAGTCGGGACAAAACACCGGGGAGCTGTTTTTT. Translating it yields CASSESGQNTGELFF.

This clonotype showed up just a few times. The CDR3 reads CASSAWGGAGMLNYNEQFF. The DNA of the CDR3 is TGTGCCAGCAGCGCCTGGGGGGGAGCGGGAATGCTAAACTACAATGAGCAGTTCTTC. This chain joins TRBV9 and TRBJ2-1; the match to TRBD2 covers 7 bases. In germline, CDR1 is SGDLS, CDR2 YYNGEE. The V and J ends lost 3 bases and 3 bases, in that order; junction bases with no gene match: 18. This CDR3 region has 19 residues.

This clonotype was counted between two and nine times. J is TRBJ2-5 and V is TRBV7-2, with 10 bases that match TRBD2. The end of the DNA fits TRBJ2-7 better, so the J call may be wrong. There are 16 residues in the CDR3. Germline V CDR1 and CDR2: SGHTA, FQGNSA. The CDR3 here is CASSLSSGRGSYEQYF. In nucleotides, the CDR3 is TGTGCCAGCAGCTTATCTAGCGGGAGAGGTAGCTACGAGCAGTACTTC.

By share, this clonotype counts as medium-sized (0.01 to 0.1%). The V gene is TRBV7-2, the J gene TRBJ1-1; perhaps TRBD1 as D (5 bases). The V end lost 6 bases, the J end lost 1 base, and 12 bases lay between the germline ends. The CDR3 loop spans 14 amino acids. Germline V gene lookup returns CDR1 SGHTA and CDR2 FQGNSA. The CDR3 DNA follows: TGTGCCAGCAGTTGGGGACTTACGAACACTGAAGCTTTCTTT. It is translated as CASSWGLTNTEAFF.

This clonotype came up a few times. The chain couples TRBV7-2 to TRBJ1-2; D unresolved. V was cut by 1 base and J by 0 bases, with 6 bases left in between. Looked up from germline, CDR1 is SGHTA and CDR2 is FQGNSA. CDR3 size: 14 residues. The CDR3 region has the DNA TGTGCCAGCAGCTTAGTCCGCGCTAACTATGGCTACACCTTC. Translating gives CASSLVRANYGYTF. The full variable domain, rest sourced from reference TRBV7-2 and TRBJ1-2, is GAGVSQSPSNKVTEKGKDVELRCDPISGHTALYWYRQSLGQGLEFLIYFQGNSAPDKSGLPSDRFSAERTGGSVSTLTIQRTQQEDSAVYLCASSLVRANYGYTFGSGTRLTVV.

This clonotype was counted a few times. The rearrangement uses TRBV12-3 or TRBV12-4 and TRBJ2-1; D gene unclear. Trimming took off 2 bases at V and 14 bases at J, with 16 bases between the two ends. The CDR3 is made up of 13 amino acids. The DNA for the CDR3 is TGTGCCAGCAGTTTAAGTGGGCTTCTTAAGGAGTTCTTC. This codes for CASSLSGLLKEFF.

In its sample, this clonotype was seen once. The V and J genes are TRBV7-3 and TRBJ2-4; 7 positions agree with TRBD2. The DNA end is more similar to TRBJ2-1, so the J call may be wrong. CDR1 is SGHTA and CDR2 is FQGTGA in the germline V gene. The CDR3 covers 15 residues. In nucleotides, the CDR3 is TGTGCCAGCAGCCCGATGGGGGGGGTCCAGAATGAGCAGTTCTTC. It specifies CASSPMGGVQNEQFF.

The V gene is TRBV7-9, the J gene TRBJ2-1, with 13 nucleotides matching TRBD2. CDR3 length: 18 amino acids. With 5 bases clipped from V and 0 bases from J, the junction kept 7 bases outside the gene matches. CDR1 SEHNR and CDR2 FQNEAQ come from the germline V gene (reference sequence). The CDR3 is CASSRTSGGQSSYNEQFF. The CDR3 coding sequence is TGTGCCAGCAGCAGGACTAGCGGGGGACAAAGCTCCTACAATGAGCAGTTCTTC. Complete variable domain (other parts from reference TRBV7-9 and TRBJ2-1): DTGVSQNPRHKITKRGQNVTFRCDPISEHNRLYWYRQTLGQGPEFLTYFQNEAQLEKSRLLSDRFSAERPKGSFSTLEIQRTEQGDSAMYLCASSRTSGGQSSYNEQFFGPGTRLTVL.

The V gene is TRBV6-4, the J gene TRBJ2-3, with D unclear. The J call may be mistaken, given a closer DNA end match to TRBJ2-7. The CDR3 consists of 11 residues. Germline CDR1 and CDR2: MRHNA and SNTAGT. The CDR3 sequence is CASSDGYEQYF. CDR3 DNA: TGTGCCAGCAGTGACGGGTACGAGCAGTACTTC.

This sequence joins TRBV7-6 and TRBJ2-5, with 10 bases lining up with TRBD2. The better agreement between TRBJ2-7 and the DNA end casts doubt on the J call. CDR1 and CDR2 from the germline V gene are SGHVS and FNYEAQ. CDR3 length: 15 residues. The CDR3 loop reads CASSQLAGSSYEQYF. The CDR3 DNA follows: TGTGCCAGCAGCCAACTAGCGGGGAGCTCCTACGAGCAGTACTTC.

The J gene is TRBJ2-1, the V gene TRBV11-3; a possible D gene is TRBD1 (7 bases). The CDR3 has 15 amino acids. The germline V gene encodes CDR1 SGHNT and CDR2 YENEEA. With 4 bases removed from V and 4 bases from J, the gap between germline ends came to 14 bases. CDR3 DNA sequence: TGTGCCAGCAGCTATCAGGGGGGATCATACAATGAGCAGTTCTTC. Translation: CASSYQGGSYNEQFF. Full variable domain (missing parts from reference TRBV11-3 and TRBJ2-1): EAGVVQSPRYKIIEKKQPVAFWCNPISGHNTLYWYLQNLGQGPELLIRYENEEAVDDSQLPKDRFSAERLKGVDSTLKIQPAELGDSAVYLCASSYQGGSYNEQFFGPGTRLTVL.

V and J are TRBV6-5 and TRBJ2-4, with D tentatively TRBD1 (5 bases). The DNA matches TRBJ2-7 better at its end, which makes the J call doubtful. CDR3 length: 14 residues. Germline CDR1 MNHEY, CDR2 SVGAGI. The CDR3 loop reads CASRAKGPPNEQYF. As DNA, the CDR3 is TGTGCCAGCAGGGCGAAGGGGCCTCCCAACGAGCAGTACTTC.

In this sample, this clonotype turned up many times. The J gene is TRBJ2-1, the V gene TRBV27; 13 nucleotides agree with TRBD2. The CDR3 totals 22 residues. Trimming took 2 bases from V and 8 from J; bases not matched to a gene: 24. The germline V gene has CDR1 MNHEY and CDR2 SMNVEV (reference sequence). The CDR3 region is CASSLRGAAGVVGLAGVDEQFF. The CDR3 DNA sequence: TGTGCCAGCAGTTTACGGGGGGCCGCGGGAGTAGTAGGACTAGCGGGAGTTGATGAGCAGTTCTTC.

As for this clonotype: It may be a read error: a sequence one base away is much more abundant. The conserved closing phenylalanine or tryptophan is absent in this CDR3, likely reflecting a read error. It is unclear where the CDR3 begins or ends on the DNA, so no DNA is shown, and the CDR3 is as TCRdb lists it. The V gene is TRBV7-2, the J gene TRBJ2-1; the table's D gene call, TRBD1, was not cross checked with the DNA. The CDR3 sequence runs 17 residues, both termini included. Germline-derived CDR1 and CDR2 are SGHTA and FQGNSA. The CDR3 sequence is CASSLRTGKHNEQYFGS.

The chain combines TRBV6-5 with TRBJ2-1; TRBD1 is a possible D gene (5 bases). V dropped 6 bases and J dropped 2 bases, with 14 bases sitting between them. The germline gives CDR1 MNHEY, CDR2 SVGAGI. This CDR3 contains 15 residues. The CDR3 spells CASSSRVQTYNEQFF. CDR3 in DNA: TGTGCCAGCAGCAGCAGGGTTCAAACCTACAATGAGCAGTTCTTC.

This clonotype was seen more than once but under ten times. V is TRBV7-6 and J is TRBJ2-3, with TRBD2 identical over 12 bases. The J call is doubtful: the DNA matches TRBJ2-1 better. Germline lookup yields CDR1 SGHVS and CDR2 FNYEAQ. CDR3 length equals 17 residues. This chain's CDR3 is CASSYTSGGWSYNEQFF. CDR3 sequence (DNA): TGTGCCAGCAGCTATACTAGCGGGGGGTGGTCCTACAATGAGCAGTTCTTC.

The rearrangement uses TRBV12-3 or TRBV12-4 and TRBJ2-1, with TRBD2 matching over 10 bases. This CDR3 has 20 residues. With V trimmed by 5 bases and J by 2 bases, 18 bases remained unmatched. This CDR3 reads CASSPLLSSGRARTYNEQFF. CDR3 DNA: TGTGCCAGCAGTCCCCTCCTCTCAAGCGGGAGGGCCAGAACCTACAATGAGCAGTTCTTC.